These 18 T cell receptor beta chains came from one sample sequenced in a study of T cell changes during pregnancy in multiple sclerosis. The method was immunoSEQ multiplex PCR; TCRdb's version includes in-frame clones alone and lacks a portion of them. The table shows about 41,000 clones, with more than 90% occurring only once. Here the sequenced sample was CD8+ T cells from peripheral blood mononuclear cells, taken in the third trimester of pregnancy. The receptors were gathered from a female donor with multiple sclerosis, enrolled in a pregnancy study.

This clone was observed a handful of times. The CDR3 is CASSLEGGETQYF. The CDR3 DNA reads TGTGCCAGCAGCTTGGAGGGAGGGGAGACCCAGTACTTC. This chain uses TRBV5-4 with TRBJ2-5; TRBD2 aligns across 7 bases. CDR1 is SGHNT and CDR2 is YYREEE in the germline V gene (reference sequence). V dropped 0 bases and J dropped 5; count of bases not matched to a gene: 1. The CDR3 covers 13 residues.

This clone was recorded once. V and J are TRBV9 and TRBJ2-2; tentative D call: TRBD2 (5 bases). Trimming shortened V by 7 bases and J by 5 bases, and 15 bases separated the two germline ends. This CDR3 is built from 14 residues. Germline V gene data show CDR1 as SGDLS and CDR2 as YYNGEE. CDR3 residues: CASREGRRTGELFF. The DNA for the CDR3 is TGTGCCAGCCGGGAAGGACGCCGAACCGGGGAGCTGTTTTTT.

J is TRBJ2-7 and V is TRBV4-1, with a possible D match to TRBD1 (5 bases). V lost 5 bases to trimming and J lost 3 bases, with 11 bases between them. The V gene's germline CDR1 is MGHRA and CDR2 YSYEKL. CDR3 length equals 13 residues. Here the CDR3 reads CASSYRTDYEQYF. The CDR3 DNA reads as TGCGCCAGCAGCTACAGGACGGACTACGAGCAGTACTTC.

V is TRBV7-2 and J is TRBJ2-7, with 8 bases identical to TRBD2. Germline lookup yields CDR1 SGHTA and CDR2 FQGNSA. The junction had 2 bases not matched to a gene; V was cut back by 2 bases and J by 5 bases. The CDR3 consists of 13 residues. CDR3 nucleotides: TGTGCCAGCAGCTTACCAGCGGGAGACGAGCAGTACTTC. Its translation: CASSLPAGDEQYF.

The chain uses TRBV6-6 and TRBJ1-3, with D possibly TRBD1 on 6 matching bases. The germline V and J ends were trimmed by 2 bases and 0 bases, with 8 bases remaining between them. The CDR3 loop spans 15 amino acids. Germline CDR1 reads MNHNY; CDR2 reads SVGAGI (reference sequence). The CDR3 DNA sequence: TGTGCCAGCAGTTACCTGGACAGCTCTGGAAACACCATATATTTT. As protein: CASSYLDSSGNTIYF.

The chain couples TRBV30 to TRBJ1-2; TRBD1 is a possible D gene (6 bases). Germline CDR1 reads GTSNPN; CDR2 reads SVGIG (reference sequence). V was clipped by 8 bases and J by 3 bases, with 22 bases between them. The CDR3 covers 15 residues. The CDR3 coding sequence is TGTGCCCACGACGGAATACAGGGAAGGGACTATGGCTACACCTTC. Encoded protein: CAHDGIQGRDYGYTF.

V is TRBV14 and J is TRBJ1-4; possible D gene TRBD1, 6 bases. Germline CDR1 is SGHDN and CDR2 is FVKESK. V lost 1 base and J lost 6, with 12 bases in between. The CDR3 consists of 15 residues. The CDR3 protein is CASSQVRGLDEKLFF. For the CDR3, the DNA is TGTGCCAGCAGCCAAGTCAGGGGTCTAGATGAAAAACTGTTTTTT. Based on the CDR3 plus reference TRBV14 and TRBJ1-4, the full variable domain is EAGVTQFPSHSVIEKGQTVTLRCDPISGHDNLYWYRRVMGKEIKFLLHFVKESKQDESGMPNNRFLAERTGGTYSTLKVQPAELEDSGVYFCASSQVRGLDEKLFFGSGTQLSVL.

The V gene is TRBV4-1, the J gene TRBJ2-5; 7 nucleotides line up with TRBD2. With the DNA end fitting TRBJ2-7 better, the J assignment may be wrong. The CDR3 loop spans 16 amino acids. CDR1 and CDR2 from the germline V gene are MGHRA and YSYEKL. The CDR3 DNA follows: TGCGCCAGCAGCCTAGAAGCGGGAACTAGGACCTACGAGCAGTACTTC. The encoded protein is CASSLEAGTRTYEQYF.

The CDR3 reads CASSSSRGQNTF. CDR3 DNA sequence: TGTGCCAGCAGCTCGAGCAGGGGGCAAAACACCTTC. The chain uses TRBV7-9 and TRBJ1-2, with 8 bases aligning to TRBD1. CDR3 size: 12 residues. J gave up 12 bases and V 4 bases, and 7 bases lay outside the gene matches. The germline V gene has CDR1 SEHNR and CDR2 FQNEAQ (reference sequence).

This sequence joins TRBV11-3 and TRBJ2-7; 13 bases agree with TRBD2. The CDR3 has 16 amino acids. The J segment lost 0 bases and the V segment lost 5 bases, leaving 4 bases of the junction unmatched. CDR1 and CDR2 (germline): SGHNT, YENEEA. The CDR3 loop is CASSGGLAGTSYEQYF. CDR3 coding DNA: TGTGCCAGCAGCGGGGGACTAGCGGGGACCTCCTACGAGCAGTACTTC. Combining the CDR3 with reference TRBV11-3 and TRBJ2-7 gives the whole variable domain EAGVVQSPRYKIIEKKQPVAFWCNPISGHNTLYWYLQNLGQGPELLIRYENEEAVDDSQLPKDRFSAERLKGVDSTLKIQPAELGDSAVYLCASSGGLAGTSYEQYFGPGTRLTVT.

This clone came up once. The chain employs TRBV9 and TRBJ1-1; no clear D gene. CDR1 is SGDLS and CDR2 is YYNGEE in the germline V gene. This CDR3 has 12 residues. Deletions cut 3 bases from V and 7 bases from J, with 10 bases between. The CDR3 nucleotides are TGTGCCAGCAGCGGATACAGTGGTGAAGCTTTCTTT. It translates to CASSGYSGEAFF.

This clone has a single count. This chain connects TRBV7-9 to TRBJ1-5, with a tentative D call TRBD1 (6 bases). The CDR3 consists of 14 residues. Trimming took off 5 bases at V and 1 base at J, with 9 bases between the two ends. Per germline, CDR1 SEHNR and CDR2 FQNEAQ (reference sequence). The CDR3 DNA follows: TGTGCCAGCAGCGTGGGGGCGAGCAATCAGCCCCAGCATTTT. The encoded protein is CASSVGASNQPQHF.

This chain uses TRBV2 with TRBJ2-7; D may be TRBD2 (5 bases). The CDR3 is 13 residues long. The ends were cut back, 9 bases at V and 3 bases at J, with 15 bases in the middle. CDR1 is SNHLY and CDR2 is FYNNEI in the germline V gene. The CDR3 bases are TGTGCCAGATCGGAGGTCCGAAACTACGAGCAGTACTTC. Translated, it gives CARSEVRNYEQYF.

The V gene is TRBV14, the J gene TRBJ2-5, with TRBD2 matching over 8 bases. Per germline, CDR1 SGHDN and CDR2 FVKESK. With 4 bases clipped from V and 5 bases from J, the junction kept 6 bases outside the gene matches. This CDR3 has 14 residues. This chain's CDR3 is CASSRAGVWETQYF. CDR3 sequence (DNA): TGTGCCAGCAGCCGAGCGGGGGTTTGGGAGACCCAGTACTTC.

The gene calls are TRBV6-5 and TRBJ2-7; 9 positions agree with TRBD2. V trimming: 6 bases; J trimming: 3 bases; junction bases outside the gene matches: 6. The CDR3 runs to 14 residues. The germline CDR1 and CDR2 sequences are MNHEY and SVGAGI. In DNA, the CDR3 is TGTGCCAGCAGCCAGACTAGCGGTTACTACGAGCAGTACTTC. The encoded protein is CASSQTSGYYEQYF.

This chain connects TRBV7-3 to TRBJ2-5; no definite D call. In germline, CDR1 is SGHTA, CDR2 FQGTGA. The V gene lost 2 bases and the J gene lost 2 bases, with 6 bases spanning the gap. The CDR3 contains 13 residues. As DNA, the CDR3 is TGTGCCAGCAGCTTAGCGAGTCAAGAGACCCAGTACTTC. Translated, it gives CASSLASQETQYF. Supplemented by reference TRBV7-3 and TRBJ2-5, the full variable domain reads GAGVSQTPSNKVTEKGKYVELRCDPISGHTALYWYRQSLGQGPEFLIYFQGTGAADDSGLPNDRFFAVRPEGSVSTLKIQRTERGDSAVYLCASSLASQETQYFGPGTRLLVL.

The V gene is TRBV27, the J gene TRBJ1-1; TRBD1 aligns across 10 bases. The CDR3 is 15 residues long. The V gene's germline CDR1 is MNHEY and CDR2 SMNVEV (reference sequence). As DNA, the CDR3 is TGTGTGGTGGGATTATCGGGACAGGGGTTGGGAGAAGCTTTCTTT. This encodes CVVGLSGQGLGEAFF.

The chain's CDR3 is CASSSKPPGLAGDNEQFF. In nucleotides, the CDR3 is TGTGCCAGCAGTTCCAAACCACCGGGACTAGCGGGAGACAATGAGCAGTTCTTC. This rearrangement joins TRBV27 to TRBJ2-1, with 14 bases lining up with TRBD2. From germline, CDR1 is MNHEY and CDR2 SMNVEV (reference sequence). The length of the CDR3 is 18 residues. V lost 4 bases, J lost 5 bases, and 10 bases stayed unmatched.